Below are 28 T cell receptor beta chains sequenced from a single sample in a study of T cells in tuberculosis. Some clones are missing from TCRdb's copy, which holds only in-frame ones; the method was immunoSEQ multiplex PCR. The sample lists approximately 22,000 clones, around 85% occurring once. Described time point: new active TB diagnosis, blood taken before or within 7 days of starting treatment. The sample here was PBMCs, taken at tuberculosis diagnosis. The receptors were gathered from an adult with tuberculosis.

V usage is TRBV2 and J usage is TRBJ1-2; D is perhaps TRBD1 (5 bases). Trimming stripped 1 base from V and 7 bases from J, with 13 bases between. The CDR3 contains 14 residues. Germline V CDR1 and CDR2: SNHLY, FYNNEI. CDR3 protein: CASSEVTGTTGYTF. In nucleotides, the CDR3 is TGTGCCAGCAGTGAAGTTACAGGCACGACTGGCTACACCTTC.

This chain joins TRBV19 and TRBJ2-3; D ambiguous. V dropped 7 bases and J dropped 1 base, with 9 bases sitting between them. CDR3 length equals 13 residues. The germline gives CDR1 LNHDA, CDR2 SQIVND (reference sequence). The CDR3 is CASNGGGTDTQYF. CDR3 nucleotide sequence: TGTGCCAGTAACGGCGGAGGCACAGATACGCAGTATTTT.

This chain links TRBV19 with TRBJ1-1; the D is unclear. Trimming stripped 2 bases from V and 8 bases from J, with 9 bases between. This CDR3 has 12 amino acids. CDR1 is LNHDA and CDR2 is SQIVND in the germline V gene (reference sequence). The CDR3 protein is CASSIRGGEAFF. CDR3 in DNA: TGTGCCAGTAGTATACGGGGAGGAGAAGCTTTCTTT.

This chain connects TRBV6-5 to TRBJ2-3, with a weak D call TRBD1 (5 bases). Between the trimmed V and J ends, which lost 0 bases and 6 bases, there was a span of 10 bases. This CDR3 region has 14 residues. Per germline, CDR1 MNHEY and CDR2 SVGAGI. The CDR3 sequence is CASSYSTALDTQYF. The CDR3 region has the DNA TGTGCCAGCAGTTACTCGACAGCTCTGGATACGCAGTATTTT.

The chain carries TRBV18 and TRBJ1-5; 8 bases match TRBD1. Germline trimming cut 4 bases from V and 5 bases from J; bases unmatched to any gene: 4. Germline V gives CDR1 KGHSH, CDR2 LQKENI. The CDR3 sequence is 14 residues long. Written as DNA, the CDR3 is TGTGCCAGCTCACTCGGACAGGGCGATCAGCCCCAGCATTTT. Protein product: CASSLGQGDQPQHF. Full variable domain (remainder filled in from reference TRBV18 and TRBJ1-5): NAGVMQNPRHLVRRRGQEARLRCSPMKGHSHVYWYRQLPEEGLKFMVYLQKENIIDESGMPKERFSAEFPKEGPSILRIQQVVRGDSAAYFCASSLGQGDQPQHFGDGTRLSIL.

The CDR3 sequence: CASSLDGTGGPNTGELFF. In DNA, the CDR3 is TGTGCCAGCAGCTTGGACGGCACAGGGGGGCCGAACACCGGGGAGCTGTTTTTT. This rearrangement joins TRBV5-5 to TRBJ2-2, with 8 bases that match TRBD1. This CDR3 has 18 amino acids. V gave up 0 bases and J gave up 0 bases; unmatched junction bases: 7. CDR1 is SGHKS, CDR2 YYEKEE, per germline (reference sequence). The complete variable domain, with remaining parts taken from reference TRBV5-5 and TRBJ2-2, reads DAGVTQSPTHLIKTRGQQVTLRCSPISGHKSVSWYQQVLGQGPQFIFQYYEKEERGRGNFPDRFSARQFPNYSSELNVNALLLGDSALYLCASSLDGTGGPNTGELFFGEGSRLTVL.

This chain links TRBV11-3 with TRBJ2-1; TRBD2 matches at 8 bases. The V gene end was trimmed by 5 bases and the J gene end by 8 bases; junction bases not matched to a gene: 14. This CDR3 has 16 residues. Germline V gene lookup returns CDR1 SGHNT and CDR2 YENEEA. The CDR3 protein is CASSPDGREGRDEQFF. The CDR3 DNA reads as TGTGCCAGCAGCCCAGACGGGAGGGAGGGCCGAGATGAGCAGTTCTTC.

The chain uses TRBV6-5 and TRBJ1-2, with TRBD1 as a possible D gene (5 bases). Per the germline V gene, CDR1 is MNHEY and CDR2 is SVGAGI. Trimming left V 0 bases short and J 7 bases short, with 6 bases between. The CDR3 length is 12 residues. In DNA, the CDR3 is TGTGCCAGCAGTTACTCGGGGGGTGGCTACACCTTC. This encodes CASSYSGGGYTF.

Written as DNA, the CDR3 is TGTGCCAGCAGCTTACTGCGTGATTACAATGAGCAGTTCTTC. Amino acid sequence: CASSLLRDYNEQFF. This chain links TRBV7-6 with TRBJ2-1; D ambiguous. The length of the CDR3 is 14 residues. Trimming removed 2 bases from V and 4 bases from J, with 9 bases in between. Germline lookup yields CDR1 SGHVS and CDR2 FNYEAQ.

The chain links TRBV10-1 to TRBJ1-6; 8 bases fit TRBD1. The V and J ends lost 2 bases and 9 bases, in that order; junction bases with no gene match: 6. Germline V CDR1 and CDR2: WNHNN, SYGVQD (reference sequence). The CDR3 runs to 15 residues. As DNA, the CDR3 is TGCGCCAGCAGTGAGGGACAGGGAGGTGGTTCACCCCTCCACTTT. Translation gives CASSEGQGGGSPLHF.

The V gene is TRBV4-1, the J gene TRBJ1-2, with 8 bases lining up with TRBD1. This CDR3 region has 16 residues. The ends lost 3 bases at V and 1 base at J; junction bases unmatched: 7. The germline V gene has CDR1 MGHRA and CDR2 YSYEKL. The CDR3 DNA reads TGCGCCAGCAGCCATCCCTTCGGACAGGGTAACTATGGCTACACCTTC. Its protein is CASSHPFGQGNYGYTF.

The J gene is TRBJ1-1, the V gene TRBV15; 11 bases are a match to TRBD1. CDR3 size: 13 residues. V lost 3 bases, J lost 7 bases, and 1 base stayed unmatched. The germline CDR1 and CDR2 sequences are LNHNV and YYDKDF (reference sequence). The CDR3 bases are TGTGCCACCAGCAGGGGACAGGGGGTTGAAGCTTTCTTT. It specifies CATSRGQGVEAFF.

This chain uses TRBV9 with TRBJ1-3; 7 nucleotides align to TRBD1. CDR3 length equals 16 residues. With 4 bases clipped from V and 3 bases from J, the junction kept 10 bases outside the gene matches. The germline CDR1 and CDR2 sequences are SGDLS and YYNGEE. The DNA of the CDR3 is TGTGCCAGCAGCACCGGGACAGTATCGGGTGGAAACACCATATATTTT. Translated, it gives CASSTGTVSGGNTIYF.

The V and J genes are TRBV5-1 and TRBJ2-1; 9 bases agree with TRBD2. CDR1 and CDR2 from the germline V gene are SGHRS and YFSETQ. J gave up 4 bases and V 3 bases, and 5 bases lay outside the gene matches. The length of the CDR3 is 15 residues. CDR3 in amino acids: CASSWGLAIYNEQFF. The CDR3 DNA is TGCGCCAGCAGCTGGGGACTAGCTATATACAATGAGCAGTTCTTC.

The chain uses TRBV7-9 and TRBJ1-2; 9 positions agree with TRBD1. Germline V gives CDR1 SEHNR, CDR2 FQNEAQ (reference sequence). The CDR3 is 15 residues long. With 4 bases clipped from V and 6 bases from J, the junction kept 9 bases outside the gene matches. The DNA of the CDR3 is TGTGCCAGCAGCTCGCCCGGGACAGGGTCGGATGGCTACACCTTC. The encoded protein is CASSSPGTGSDGYTF.

The V gene is TRBV28, the J gene TRBJ1-4; 10 nucleotides line up with TRBD1. Looked up from germline, CDR1 is MDHEN and CDR2 is SYDVKM. This CDR3 spans 15 amino acids. Trimming cost V 6 bases and J 5 bases; bases outside gene matches: 6. CDR3 residues: CASSPPGQGNEKLFF. CDR3 nucleotide sequence: TGTGCCAGCAGCCCCCCGGGACAGGGGAATGAAAAACTGTTTTTT.

This chain connects TRBV13 to TRBJ1-1; 7 bases are a match to TRBD1. The CDR3 sequence is 15 residues long. Trimming removed 4 bases from V and 0 bases from J; junction bases left unmatched: 5. The V gene's germline CDR1 is PRHDT and CDR2 FYEKMQ (reference sequence). This CDR3 is CASSSGGTVNTEAFF. CDR3 bases: TGTGCCAGCAGCTCAGGTGGGACAGTGAACACTGAAGCTTTCTTT.

The V and J genes are TRBV9 and TRBJ1-4, with a possible D match to TRBD1 (5 bases). Germline lookup yields CDR1 SGDLS and CDR2 YYNGEE. There are 16 residues in the CDR3. V shed 2 bases and J shed 8 bases, with 19 bases lying between them. The CDR3 bases are TGTGCCAGCAGCGTCGGGGGGAGAGGGGTTCTCGAAAAACTGTTTTTT. Translating gives CASSVGGRGVLEKLFF.

This clone was recorded once. V gene TRBV9 combines with J gene TRBJ2-1; possible D gene TRBD2, 5 bases. V shed 4 bases and J shed 6 bases, with 17 bases lying between them. The CDR3 sequence is 15 residues long. CDR1 is SGDLS and CDR2 is YYNGEE in the germline V gene. Here the CDR3 DNA reads TGTGCCAGCAGCCCGACCCCCGGACTCTCCAATGAGCAGTTCTTC. This codes for CASSPTPGLSNEQFF.

The chain recombines TRBV5-1 with TRBJ1-4, with 10 bases aligning to TRBD1. Trimming took 0 bases from V and 0 from J; bases not matched to a gene: 2. The CDR3 has 17 residues. Looked up from germline, CDR1 is SGHRS and CDR2 is YFSETQ. The CDR3 bases are TGCGCCAGCAGCTTGGGGACAGGGGGATCAACTAATGAAAAACTGTTTTTT. Protein: CASSLGTGGSTNEKLFF.

The rearrangement joins TRBV6-6 to TRBJ1-5; no clear D gene. The germline CDR1 and CDR2 sequences are MNHNY and SVGAGI (reference sequence). Trimming cost V 4 bases and J 0 bases, with 7 bases left between them. CDR3 length equals 14 residues. For the CDR3, the DNA is TGTGCCAGCAGTTCGACATATAGCAATCAGCCCCAGCATTTT. Residues: CASSSTYSNQPQHF.

V usage is TRBV2 and J usage is TRBJ1-5, with TRBD1 matching 7 bases. The junction had 4 bases not matched to a gene; V was cut back by 4 bases and J by 4 bases. Germline V gene data show CDR1 as SNHLY and CDR2 as FYNNEI. The CDR3 runs to 14 residues. The CDR3 spells CASSGDSSNQPQHF. CDR3 nucleotide sequence: TGTGCCAGCAGTGGGGACAGCTCAAATCAGCCCCAGCATTTT.

By share, this clone counts as medium-sized. The chain combines TRBV5-8 with TRBJ1-1, with D maybe TRBD1 (5 bases). V was cut by 0 bases and J by 4 bases, with 13 bases left in between. In germline, CDR1 is SGHTS, CDR2 YDEGEE. CDR3 size: 15 residues. CDR3 region: CASSLARLGGTEAFF. The CDR3 DNA sequence: TGTGCCAGCAGCTTGGCTCGCCTCGGGGGCACTGAAGCTTTCTTT.

The chain employs TRBV19 and TRBJ1-2; TRBD1 matches at 7 bases. Trimming cost V 2 bases and J 8 bases; bases outside gene matches: 5. The CDR3 loop spans 13 amino acids. Germline V gene data show CDR1 as LNHDA and CDR2 as SQIVND (reference sequence). The CDR3 protein is CASSIRGGDGYTF. The CDR3 coding sequence is TGTGCCAGTAGTATACGAGGGGGCGACGGCTACACCTTC.

V gene TRBV19 combines with J gene TRBJ2-1; D possibly corresponds to TRBD1 (5 bases). Germline CDR1 is LNHDA and CDR2 is SQIVND (reference sequence). The CDR3 is 14 amino acids. V lost 8 bases and J lost 4, with 15 bases in between. The CDR3: CASYPNTGYNEQFF. CDR3 DNA sequence: TGTGCCAGTTACCCGAATACAGGTTACAATGAGCAGTTCTTC.

The rearrangement links TRBV6-5 to TRBJ1-5; no reliable D call. The CDR3 extends over 13 amino acids. V was clipped by 2 bases and J by 5 bases, with 7 bases between them. CDR1 and CDR2 (germline): MNHEY, SVGAGI. The CDR3 protein is CASSYGNHQPQHF. CDR3 DNA: TGTGCCAGCAGTTACGGCAATCATCAGCCCCAGCATTTT.

This clone was observed a few times. The chain uses TRBV2 and TRBJ1-1, with D unresolved. Per the germline V gene, CDR1 is SNHLY and CDR2 is FYNNEI. V was cut by 8 bases and J by 8 bases, with 9 bases left in between. CDR3 length: 10 amino acids. CDR3 sequence (DNA): TGTGCCAGCGGGGAGATCGAAGCTTTCTTT. Translating gives CASGEIEAFF. Supplemented by reference TRBV2 and TRBJ1-1, the full variable domain reads EPEVTQTPSHQVTQMGQEVILRCVPISNHLYFYWYRQILGQKVEFLVSFYNNEISEKSEIFDDQFSVERPDGSNFTLKIRSTKLEDSAMYFCASGEIEAFFGQGTRLTVV.

This clone was recorded once. The V gene is TRBV18, the J gene TRBJ2-3, with D unclear. The V end was cut by 8 bases, the J end by 6 bases, with 18 bases between. The CDR3 covers 14 residues. The germline gives CDR1 KGHSH, CDR2 LQKENI. Here the CDR3 DNA reads TGTGCCAGCGTACGGGTCGGCGGATTGGATACGCAGTATTTT. Translating gives CASVRVGGLDTQYF.